A selection of T cell receptor beta chains follows, all from one sample in a study of T cell responses to AZD1222 COVID-19 vaccine. The data were produced by immunoSEQ multiplex PCR, yet TCRdb's version contains in-frame clones alone and is incomplete. The table records 95,000 to 120,000 clones, around 84% of them present only once. Sequencing was performed on peripheral blood, taken on day 0 of AZD1222 vaccination. These receptors all come from an adult in good health. Each CDR3 is given with its conserved first and last residue. D genes are given only for firm matches. The size entry is marked missing in some rows and otherwise reads once, few, many or a size class.

>-|TRBV7-2|TRBJ1-6|-
TGTGCCAGCAACCTCGGACAGAACAATTCACCCCTCCACTTT
CASNLGQNNSPLHF
>-|TRBV4-1|TRBJ1-2|few
TGCGCCAGCAGCCAAGGGAGCGGGTGGGGCTACACCTTC
CASSQGSGWGYTF
>-|TRBV5-6|TRBJ1-6|-
TGTGCCACGAGCAGGTCCGGGACGGATTATTCACCCCTCCACTTT
CATSRSGTDYSPLHF
>TRBD2|TRBV5-1|TRBJ2-5|-
TGCGCCAGCAGCTTCGGGACTAGCGGGGGGCTTGGAGAGACCCAGTACTTC
CASSFGTSGGLGETQYF
>TRBD1|TRBV6-1|TRBJ1-2|once
TGTGCCAGCAGTGGGCCACCCTGGACAGGGGGCTACTATGGCTACACCTTC
CASSGPPWTGGYYGYTF
>-|TRBV29-1|TRBJ1-5|-
TGCAGCGTAACCGACAGAGCTAATCAGCCCCAGCATTTT
CSVTDRANQPQHF
>-|TRBV6-1|TRBJ1-6|-
TGTGCCAGCAGTGAATCCCGGACGCGGTCCTATAATTCACCCCTCCACTTT
CASSESRTRSYNSPLHF
>-|TRBV6-5|TRBJ1-1|-
TGTGCCAGCAGGGAGAACACCCAGAGGAGCACTGAAGCTTTCTTT
CASRENTQRSTEAFF
>-|TRBV6-5|TRBJ2-7|-
TGTGCCAGCAGTTACTCAGACAGGAGGTACGAGCAGTACTTC
CASSYSDRRYEQYF
>-|TRBV5-1|TRBJ2-7|-
TGCGCCAGCAGCGACGCCTCGGGGGCTGTGGACGAGCAGTACTTC
CASSDASGAVDEQYF
>TRBD1|TRBV19|TRBJ1-5|-
TGTGCCAGTAGTATCTGGCAGGGGGAAAGTAGTCAGCCCCAGCATTTT
CASSIWQGESSQPQHF
>-|TRBV4-1|TRBJ1-1|-
TGCGCCAGCAGCCAAGGACATATGAACACTGAAGCTTTCTTT
CASSQGHMNTEAFF
>TRBD1|TRBV18|TRBJ2-3|-
TGTGCCAGCTCACCTAGACCGGGACAGGGTGCAGATACGCAGTATTTT
CASSPRPGQGADTQYF
>-|TRBV3-1/TRBV3-2|TRBJ2-1|-
TGTGCCAGCAGCCATGGGGGTGGGGCTAGGAATGAGCAGTTCTTC
CASSHGGGARNEQFF
>TRBD1|TRBV7-2|TRBJ2-7|-
TGTGCCAGCAGCTCACAGGGGTACGAGCAGTACTTC
CASSSQGYEQYF
>TRBD1|TRBV19|TRBJ2-3|few
TGTGCCAGTAGTATTCCGGGACAGGGGGCTTCTGGGGATACGCAGTATTTT
CASSIPGQGASGDTQYF
>-|TRBV11-1|TRBJ2-2|-
TGTGCCAGCAGCTTGGATGAGGGGAACACCGGGGAGCTGTTTTTT
CASSLDEGNTGELFF
>-|TRBV4-1|TRBJ2-5|-
TGCGCCAGCAGCCAAGTTACATCCAGTCAGACCCAGTACTTC
CASSQVTSSQTQYF
>TRBD1|TRBV10-1|TRBJ1-2|-
TGCGCCAGCAGGGGACAGAACCCGCGGGATGGCTACACCTTC
CASRGQNPRDGYTF
>TRBD1|TRBV30|TRBJ1-2|-
TGTGCCTGGAGTAAACGACAGGGGTACACCTTC
CAWSKRQGYTF
>TRBD1|TRBV2|TRBJ1-2|-
TGTGCCAGCTCCCTTCTTGGTCAGGGGGATGGCTACACCTTC
CASSLLGQGDGYTF
>-|TRBV28|TRBJ1-1|-
TGTGCCAGCAGCTCCCCCCAGGGTCCGGGCACTGAAGCTTTCTTT
CASSSPQGPGTEAFF
>-|TRBV6-6|TRBJ1-4|-
TGTGCCAGCAGTTTACAGGGATACGAAAAACTGTTTTTT
CASSLQGYEKLFF
>-|TRBV6-2/TRBV6-3|TRBJ1-6|-
TGTGCCAGCAGTCGCCCGAGACTCATCCCCTATAATTCACCCCTCCACTTT
CASSRPRLIPYNSPLHF
>-|TRBV30|TRBJ2-7|-
TGTGCCTGGAGTTCGTCAGACTACGAGCAGTACTTC
CAWSSSDYEQYF
>-|TRBV7-7|TRBJ2-5|-
TGTGCCAGCAGCTTAGATGGGGGGGAGACCCAGTACTTC
CASSLDGGETQYF
>-|TRBV10-3|TRBJ1-4|-
TGTGCCATCAGTGAGTCTACAGGGTCTAATGAAAAACTGTTTTTT
CAISESTGSNEKLFF